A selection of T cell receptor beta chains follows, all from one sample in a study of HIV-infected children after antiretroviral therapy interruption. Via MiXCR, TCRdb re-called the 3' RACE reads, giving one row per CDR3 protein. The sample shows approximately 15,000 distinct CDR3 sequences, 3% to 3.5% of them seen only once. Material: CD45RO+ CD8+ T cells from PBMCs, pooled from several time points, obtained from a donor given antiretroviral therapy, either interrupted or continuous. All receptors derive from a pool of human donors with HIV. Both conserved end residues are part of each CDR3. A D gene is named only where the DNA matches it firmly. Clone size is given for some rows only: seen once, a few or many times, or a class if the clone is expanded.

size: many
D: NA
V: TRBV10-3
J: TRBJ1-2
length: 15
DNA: TGTGCCATCAGTGCAACACACGGCGTGAAGAGCGGCTACACCTTC
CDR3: CAISATHGVKSGYTF

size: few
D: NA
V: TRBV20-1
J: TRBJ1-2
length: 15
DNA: TGCAGTGCTAGAGATTCCCAGGGTGTAAGCTATGGCTACACCTTC
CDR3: CSARDSQGVSYGYTF

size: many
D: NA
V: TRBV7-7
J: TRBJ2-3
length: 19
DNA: TGTGCCAGCAGCTTAACCGGTCGAAGGGTAGCGGTTGAAACAGATACGCAGTATTTT
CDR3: CASSLTGRRVAVETDTQYF

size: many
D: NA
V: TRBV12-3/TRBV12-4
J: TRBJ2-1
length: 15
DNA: TGTGCCAGCCGTGATGGCCTAACCTCCTACAATGAGCAGTTCTTC
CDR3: CASRDGLTSYNEQFF

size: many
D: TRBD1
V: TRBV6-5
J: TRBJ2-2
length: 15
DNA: TGTGCCAGCACCACTTCAGCCAGGGGGACCGGGGAGCTGTTTTTT
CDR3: CASTTSARGTGELFF

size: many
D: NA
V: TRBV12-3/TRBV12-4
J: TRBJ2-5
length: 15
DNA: TGTGCCAGCAGTTCGAATGGGGCGGGGCAAGAGACCCAGTACTTC
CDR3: CASSSNGAGQETQYF

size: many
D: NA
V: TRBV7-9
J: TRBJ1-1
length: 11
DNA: TGTGCCAGCAGCTGGGACACTGAAGCTTTCTTT
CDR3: CASSWDTEAFF

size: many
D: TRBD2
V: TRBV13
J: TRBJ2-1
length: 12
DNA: TGTGCCAGCACGTCGGGGGGAGGTGAGCAGTTCTTC
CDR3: CASTSGGGEQFF

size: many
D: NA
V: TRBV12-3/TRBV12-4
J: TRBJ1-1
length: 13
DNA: TGTGCCAGCACCCCCGGGGGCTGGACTGAAGCTTTCTTT
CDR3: CASTPGGWTEAFF

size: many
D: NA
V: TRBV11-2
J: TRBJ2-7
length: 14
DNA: TGTGCCAGCAGCACTAGACAGGTTCCCTACGAGCAGTACTTC
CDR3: CASSTRQVPYEQYF

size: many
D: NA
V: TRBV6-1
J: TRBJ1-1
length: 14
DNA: TGTGCCAGCAGTGAAGGGGTTCTGAACACTGAAGCTTTCTTT
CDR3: CASSEGVLNTEAFF

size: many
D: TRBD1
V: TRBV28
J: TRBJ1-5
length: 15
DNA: TGTGCCAGCAGAATACAGGGGGCCGGCAATCAGCCCCAGCATTTT
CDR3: CASRIQGAGNQPQHF

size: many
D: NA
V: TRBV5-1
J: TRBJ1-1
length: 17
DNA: TGCGCCAGCAGCTTCCGAATGGGACGGACGCTGAACACTGAAGCTTTCTTT
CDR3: CASSFRMGRTLNTEAFF

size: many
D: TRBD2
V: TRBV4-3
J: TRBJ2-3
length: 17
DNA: TGCGCCAGCAGCCAAGATGGCCCCAGCGGGGGAGTAGATACGCAGTATTTT
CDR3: CASSQDGPSGGVDTQYF

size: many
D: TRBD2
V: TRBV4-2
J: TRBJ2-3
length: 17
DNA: TGTGCCAGCAGCCAAGACTTGAAGCGGGGGGGCGCAGATACGCAGTATTTT
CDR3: CASSQDLKRGGADTQYF

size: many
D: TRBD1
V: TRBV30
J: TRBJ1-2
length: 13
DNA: TGTGCCTGGAATGTACAGGGGAGCTATGGCTACACCTTC
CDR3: CAWNVQGSYGYTF

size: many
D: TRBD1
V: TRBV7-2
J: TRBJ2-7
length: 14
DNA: TGTGCCAGCAGCTCAGACAGGGTAGACGCCGAGCAGTACTTC
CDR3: CASSSDRVDAEQYF

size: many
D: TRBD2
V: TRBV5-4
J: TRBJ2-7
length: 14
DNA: TGTGCCAGCAGCCGGACTACGGGAGGCTACGAGCAGTACTTC
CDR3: CASSRTTGGYEQYF

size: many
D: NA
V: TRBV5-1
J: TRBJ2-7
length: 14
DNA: TGCGCCAGCAGCTTGGACATTGCTGCGGATGAGCAGTACTTC
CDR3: CASSLDIAADEQYF

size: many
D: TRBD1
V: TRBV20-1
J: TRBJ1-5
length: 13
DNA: TGCAGTGCCGGACAGGGGGCTTTTCAGCCCCAGCATTTT
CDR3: CSAGQGAFQPQHF

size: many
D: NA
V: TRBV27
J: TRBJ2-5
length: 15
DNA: TGTGCCAGCAGTTTATCTGTCGGCTACCAAGAGACCCAGTACTTC
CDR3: CASSLSVGYQETQYF

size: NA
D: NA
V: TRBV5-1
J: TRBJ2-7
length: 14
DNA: TGCGCCAGCAACCTTTCCAGGGAGAGCTACGAGCAGTACTTC
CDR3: CASNLSRESYEQYF

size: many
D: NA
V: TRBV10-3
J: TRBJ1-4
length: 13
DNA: TGTGCCATCAGTGAAGCGGGGTACGAAAAACTGTTTTTT
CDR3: CAISEAGYEKLFF

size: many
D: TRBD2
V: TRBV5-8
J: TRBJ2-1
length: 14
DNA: TGTGCCAGCAGCCGGGGGGGTTCCTACAATGAGCAGTTCTTC
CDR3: CASSRGGSYNEQFF

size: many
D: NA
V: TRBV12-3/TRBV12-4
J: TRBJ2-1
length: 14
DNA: TGTGCCAGCAGTTTAATCTCAACGAACAATGAGCAGTTCTTC
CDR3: CASSLISTNNEQFF

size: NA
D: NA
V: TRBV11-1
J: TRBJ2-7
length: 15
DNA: TGTGCCAGCGGGGAAAACGAAAAAGTGTTCTACGAGCAGTACTTC
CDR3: CASGENEKVFYEQYF

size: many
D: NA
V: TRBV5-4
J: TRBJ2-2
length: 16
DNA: TGTGCCAGCAGCATCCCGGGACTGGTGAACACCGGGGAGCTGTTTTTT
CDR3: CASSIPGLVNTGELFF

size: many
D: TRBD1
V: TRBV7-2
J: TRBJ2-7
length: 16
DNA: TGTGCCAGCAGACACCTCCGGGACAGGGGCGTATGGGAGCAGTACTTC
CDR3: CASRHLRDRGVWEQYF

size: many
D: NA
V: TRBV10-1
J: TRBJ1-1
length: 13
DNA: TGCGCCAGCAGTGAATCTTGGGTCACTGAAGCTTTCTTT
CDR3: CASSESWVTEAFF

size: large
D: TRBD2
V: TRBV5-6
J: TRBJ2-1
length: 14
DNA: TGTGCCAGCAGCTCGGGGACTAGCGTCAATGAGCAGTTCTTC
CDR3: CASSSGTSVNEQFF

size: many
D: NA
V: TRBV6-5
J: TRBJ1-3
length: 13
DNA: TGTGCCAGCAGAGGGGAAGCTGGAAACACCATATATTTT
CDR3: CASRGEAGNTIYF

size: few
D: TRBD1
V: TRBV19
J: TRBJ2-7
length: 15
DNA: TGTGCCAGTAGTATCGTCCCGGGACAGTCCTACGAGCAGTACTTC
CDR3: CASSIVPGQSYEQYF

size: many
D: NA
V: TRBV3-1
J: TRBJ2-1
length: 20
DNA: TGTGCCAGCAGGCGCACCGGGACCGCGTTCAGGTCCATCCATTACGATGAGCAGTTCTTC
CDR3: CASRRTGTAFRSIHYDEQFF

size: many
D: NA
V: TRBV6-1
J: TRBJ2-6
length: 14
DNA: TGTGCCAGCTCCGGGGTCCCTGGGGCCAACGTCCTGACTTTC
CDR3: CASSGVPGANVLTF

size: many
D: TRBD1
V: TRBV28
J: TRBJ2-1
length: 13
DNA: TGTGCCAGCAGTTTATGGGGGGGGGACAGGGTTCTCTTC
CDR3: CASSLWGGDRVLF

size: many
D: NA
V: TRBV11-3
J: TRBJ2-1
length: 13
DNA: TGTGCCAGCAGCTTAGGGGGATGGAATGAGCAGTTCTTC
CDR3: CASSLGGWNEQFF

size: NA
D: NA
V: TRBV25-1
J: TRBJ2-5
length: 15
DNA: TGTGCCAGCAGTCCTGGGACGTCGAACCAAGAGACCCAGTACTTC
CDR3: CASSPGTSNQETQYF

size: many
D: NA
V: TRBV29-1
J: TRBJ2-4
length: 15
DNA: TGCAGCGTTGCGGGGGATAAGAAGGCCAAAAACATTCAGTACTTC
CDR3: CSVAGDKKAKNIQYF

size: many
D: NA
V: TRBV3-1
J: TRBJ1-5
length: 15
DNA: TGTGCCAGCAGCCAAGATTCGGCAGGAAATCAGCCCCAGCATTTT
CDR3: CASSQDSAGNQPQHF

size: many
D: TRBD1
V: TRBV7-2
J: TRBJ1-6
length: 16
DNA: TGTGCCAGCAGCTCCGGGGACAGCACCTATAATTCACCCCTCCACTTT
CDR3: CASSSGDSTYNSPLHF

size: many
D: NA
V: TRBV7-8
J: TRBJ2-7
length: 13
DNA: TGTGCCAGCAACCGGGGCGAAGGGGACGAGCAGTACTTC
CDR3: CASNRGEGDEQYF

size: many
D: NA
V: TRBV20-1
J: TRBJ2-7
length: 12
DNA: TGCAGTGCTAGCGACGGGGCGTGGGAGCAGTACTTC
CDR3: CSASDGAWEQYF

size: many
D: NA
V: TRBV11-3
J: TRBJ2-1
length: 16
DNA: TGTGCCAGCAGCAGAGGTGGGGGACCCTCCTACAATGAGCAGTTCTTC
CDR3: CASSRGGGPSYNEQFF

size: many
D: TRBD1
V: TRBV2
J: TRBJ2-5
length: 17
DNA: TGTGCCAGCAGTGACGACAGGGAGCAAGCAGGGGAAGAGACCCAGTACTTC
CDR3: CASSDDREQAGEETQYF

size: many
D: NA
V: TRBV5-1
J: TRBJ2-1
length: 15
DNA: TGCGCCAGCAGCCTTTTCGCAGGGGACTACAATGAGCAGTTCTTC
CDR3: CASSLFAGDYNEQFF

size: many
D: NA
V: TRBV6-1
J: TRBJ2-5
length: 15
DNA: TGTGCCAGCAGTGAACAAGTAGGCCAGCAAGAGACCCAGTACTTC
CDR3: CASSEQVGQQETQYF

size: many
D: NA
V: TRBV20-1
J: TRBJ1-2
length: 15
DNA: TGCAGTGCTAGGGAGGACAGCGCCATTAGCGATGGCTACACCTTC
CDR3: CSAREDSAISDGYTF

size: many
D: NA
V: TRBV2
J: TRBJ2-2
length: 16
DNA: TGTGCCAGCAGTGATGCAGTGACAAAGAACACCGGGGAGCTGTTTTTT
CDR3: CASSDAVTKNTGELFF

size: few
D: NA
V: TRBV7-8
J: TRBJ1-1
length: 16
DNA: TGTGCCAGCAGTCCATTTGGCGGCAAACCAAACACTGAAGCTTTCTTT
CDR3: CASSPFGGKPNTEAFF

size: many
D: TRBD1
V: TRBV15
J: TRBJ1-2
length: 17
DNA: TGTGCCACCAGCAGAGATTCCTTGGACAGGGCTGACTATGGCTACACCTTC
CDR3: CATSRDSLDRADYGYTF

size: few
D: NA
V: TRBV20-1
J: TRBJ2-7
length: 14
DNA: TGCAGTGCTAGAGGGGAGGCCAGCTCCTACGAGCAGTACTTC
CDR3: CSARGEASSYEQYF